This note documents a single T cell receptor beta chain sequence. Its antigen is currently unknown. The J segment lost 4 bases and the V segment lost 1 base, leaving 6 bases of the junction unmatched. The V gene's germline CDR1 is SEHNR and CDR2 FQNEAQ (reference sequence). The CDR3 contains 15 residues. Profiled with immunoSEQ multiplex PCR; TCRdb holds only in-frame clones, not every one. The top ten clones hold 2% to 3% of a sample with some 110,000 clones, under 90% of them seen once. These data belong to a study of radiotherapy plus CTLA-4 blockade in lung cancer. Across the whole study: Disease control reached under 35%, with objective responses in 15% to 20%. Study findings and constraints: After treatment with radiotherapy plus ipilimumab, TCR clones that came from the tumor expanded in blood.

The sequences come from peripheral blood, collected from a patient treated with radiotherapy plus ipilimumab. The origin of this receptor is a human donor with non-small cell lung cancer that progressed on radiotherapy plus ipilimumab. Some clones in this sample may be carry-over from other donors' samples. The genes are TRBV7-9 and TRBJ1-2, with 7 bases aligning to TRBD1. This chain's CDR3 is CASSLGSGQAYGYTF. The CDR3 nucleotides are TGTGCCAGCAGCTTAGGGTCCGGACAGGCCTATGGCTACACCTTC.